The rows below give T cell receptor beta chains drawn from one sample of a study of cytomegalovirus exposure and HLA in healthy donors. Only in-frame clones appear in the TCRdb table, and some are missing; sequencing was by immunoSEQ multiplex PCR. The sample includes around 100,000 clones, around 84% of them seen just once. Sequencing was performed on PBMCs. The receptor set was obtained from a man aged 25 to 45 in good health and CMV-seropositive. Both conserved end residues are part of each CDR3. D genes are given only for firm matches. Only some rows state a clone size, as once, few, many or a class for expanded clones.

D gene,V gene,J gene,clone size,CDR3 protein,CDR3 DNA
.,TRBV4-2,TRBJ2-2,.,CASSQVRGRNTGELFF,TGTGCCAGCAGCCAAGTGCGGGGGCGAAACACCGGGGAGCTGTTTTTT
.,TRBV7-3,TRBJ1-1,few,CASSLTGATTETFF,TGTGCCAGCAGCTTAACAGGGGCCACCACGGAGACTTTCTTT
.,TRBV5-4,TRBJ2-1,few,CASSPSSGAPYNEQFF,TGTGCCAGCAGCCCCTCGTCAGGGGCCCCCTACAATGAGCAGTTCTTC
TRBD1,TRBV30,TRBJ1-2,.,CACGQGPTNYGYTF,TGTGCCTGCGGACAGGGCCCGACCAACTATGGCTACACCTTC
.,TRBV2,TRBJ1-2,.,CASRQDGGSASYGYTF,TGTGCCAGCCGTCAGGACGGCGGGTCTGCGAGCTATGGCTACACCTTC
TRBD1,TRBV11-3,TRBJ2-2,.,CASSLGGTVNGELFF,TGTGCCAGCAGCTTGGGTGGGACAGTTAACGGGGAGCTGTTTTTT
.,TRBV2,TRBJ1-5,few,CASSPDSSNQPQHF,TGTGCCAGCAGCCCCGACAGTAGCAATCAGCCCCAGCATTTT
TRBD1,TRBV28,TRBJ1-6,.,CASSLSTGGENGSPLHF,TGTGCCAGCAGTTTATCCACAGGGGGCGAAAATGGCTCACCCCTCCACTTT
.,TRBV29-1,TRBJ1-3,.,CSVEDLELGLNSGNTIYF,TGCAGCGTTGAAGATCTCGAACTGGGACTCAACTCTGGAAACACCATATATTTT
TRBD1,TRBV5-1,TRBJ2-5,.,CASSYQGAQETQYF,TGCGCCAGCAGCTATCAGGGGGCCCAAGAGACCCAGTACTTC
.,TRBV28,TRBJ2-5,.,CASSPTLGGAGETQYF,TGTGCCAGCAGTCCCACCCTGGGGGGGGCCGGGGAGACCCAGTACTTC
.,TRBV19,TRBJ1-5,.,CASIRSTGFKDQPQHF,TGTGCCAGTATCAGGTCTACAGGGTTCAAAGATCAGCCCCAGCATTTT
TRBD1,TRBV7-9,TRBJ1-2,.,CASSLGQGRIYGYTF,TGTGCCAGCAGCTTAGGACAGGGGAGAATCTATGGCTACACCTTC